This T cell receptor beta chain came from a study of regulatory T cells in long-lasting Graves disease. As for the study in general: Freshly diagnosed Graves' patients had used antithyroid drugs for under 3 months. General study findings and limits: There was favoring of TRBV28, TRBJ1-2 and TRBJ2-5 in persistent disease.

This clonotype was detected ten times or more. What it recognizes is unknown. Libraries of TCR beta came from iRepertoire HTBI primers plus Arm-PCR of CDR3 regions. TCRdb processed the multiplex PCR reads anew with MiXCR; each CDR3 protein has one entry. The sample contains under 300,000 distinct CDR3 sequences, 20% of which appear only once. Sample time point: newly diagnosed GD, antithyroid drugs for less than 3 months. After RNA was extracted from PBMCs, the TCR library was made from it. V was shortened by 3 bases and J by 7 bases, with 21 bases between the two germline ends. The CDR3 extends over 16 amino acids. The germline gives CDR1 KGHSH, CDR2 LQKENI.

The sample was peripheral blood mononuclear cells (PBMCs), taken at new diagnosis, from a patient treated with antithyroid drugs. The receptor was isolated from a female donor with Graves disease. J is TRBJ1-2 and V is TRBV18, with D uncertain. The CDR3 loop reads CASSPAIEGGRLGYTF. DNA of the CDR3: TGTGCCAGCTCACCCGCTATCGAAGGCGGGCGTCTTGGCTACACCTTC. The whole variable domain, remainder taken from reference TRBV18 and TRBJ1-2, is NAGVMQNPRHLVRRRGQEARLRCSPMKGHSHVYWYRQLPEEGLKFMVYLQKENIIDESGMPKERFSAEFPKEGPSILRIQQVVRGDSAAYFCASSPAIEGGRLGYTFGSGTRLTVV.